This TCR beta chain was identified in a study of cytomegalovirus exposure and HLA in healthy donors (dated by TCRdb to 2016 to 2017). General notes on the study: According to an earlier analysis of around 600 of the donors, 150 million to 200 million T cells yielded roughly 110 million unique TCR beta sequences and 276 Gb of sequence data. Both class I and class II loci were covered by HLA typing, at four-digit resolution. Every discovery cohort repertoire had been produced on one sequencing platform. On average, 235,054 unique TCR beta nucleotide sequences were sequenced per donor among 398 genotyped donors of the cohort, with around 19% of those sequences being non-productive. Roughly 300 gigabases of sequencing data and 78 million or so unique TCR sequences were included in an early release covering around 600 HLA-typed donors. To study patterns of TCR occurrence, a later analysis re-analyzed previously published TCR beta repertoires from around 660 donors and added high-resolution HLA genotyping. Because of strong linkage in the cohort, four or five DR-DQ haplotypes were treated as single units for association and clustering. The genetic ancestry cluster associated with self-reported Caucasian donors included about 81% of the 350 to 500 genotyped donors. Rather than using new phenotypic data, the later analysis identified candidate immune exposures from TCR beta sequences and from how often those sequences occurred across donors. The study aimed to test whether signatures of past pathogen exposure could be identified by cataloging public T cell receptors. Donor age, sex, ethnicity and CMV serostatus were compiled together with the repertoire data. The T cell repertoires of around 730 subjects were profiled by immunosequencing and related to cytomegalovirus serostatus. In an earlier analysis of a few hundred of the donors, high-throughput TCR beta sequencing was used to judge whether each TCR beta V gene segment behaved as functional or pseudogenic. In a later genetic analysis, genome-wide SNP genotypes for about three fifths of the roughly 670 donors were used, and that subset was treated as a discovery cohort. In addition to the first cohort of roughly 670 subjects, a separate validation cohort of 120 different subjects was used. To predict cytomegalovirus infection status, the study combined high-throughput TCR immunosequencing, statistical association of individual TCRs with disease status, and machine learning. Typing coverage differed by locus: A, B, C, DRB1 and DQB1 were typed in roughly 620-630 donors, DQA1 in 500 to 550, DPA1 in some 570, and DPB1 in roughly 450.

CDR1 SGHDN and CDR2 FVKESK are derived from the germline V gene. From the cysteine through the phenylalanine, the CDR3 covers 16 amino acids. The read is trimmed to its CDR3 DNA, 48 bases read in frame from base 1. Trimmed from V: 4 bases; trimmed from J: 4 bases; junction bases lacking a gene match: 10. The cohort comprised fewer than 750 healthy bone marrow donors. At the time of sampling, all cohort members were nominally healthy, though unrecorded immune exposures were likely present. The donor tested CMV seropositive, placing the donor among the 250 to 300 seropositive members of the cohort. Each donor provided a peripheral blood sample, and peripheral blood mononuclear cells were used for TCR beta sequencing. Genomic DNA extraction from the blood cell samples was performed with the Qiagen DNeasy Blood Extraction Kit. Library preparation was by the immunoSEQ multiplex PCR assay. The multiplex PCR relied on a mix of 60 forward primers for TCR Vbeta segments and 13 reverse primers for TCR Jbeta segments. The CDR3 region of rearranged TCR beta genes was amplified from genomic DNA by a multiplex PCR assay. Amplified TCR beta libraries were sequenced as 87-base-pair reads on the Illumina HiSeq System. Per the source publication's procedure: A later analysis counted tens of millions of unique TCR beta chains across the 550 to 800 repertoires, and approximately 11 million of these chains were shared by at least two donors. To remove PCR and sequencing errors, raw reads were error-corrected and collapsed into unique sequences using a nearest-neighbor algorithm that merged closely related sequences. CDR3 sequences were aligned to IMGT reference sequences to assign V, D and J gene segments. For a sequence to be retained, a match of at least six nucleotides to both a V gene segment and a J gene segment was required. Rearrangements were classified as productive when the CDR3 lacked stop codons and remained in frame with V and J, and all other rearrangements were classified as non-productive. CDR3 was defined by IMGT convention, running from the second conserved V-encoded cysteine to the conserved J-encoded phenylalanine. Sequences without an unambiguous match to a single V gene segment were excluded from the earlier analysis of several hundred of the donors. An earlier analysis of 550 to 650 of the donors classified V segments as functional when productive rearrangements were above 56.7% and as segregating when the standard deviation between donors was above 5%. To diagnose cytomegalovirus status from the catalog of TCR beta chain sequences, a statistical classification framework was built. In a later analysis, TCR nucleotide sequences were compared against IMGT/GENE-DB human TR gene sequences so that V and J genes could be assigned. The TCRdist pipeline was used in a later analysis to assign CDR3 sequences and most-parsimonious VDJ recombination scenarios. In a later analysis, each TCR beta chain was defined by its CDR3 amino acid sequence together with its V-gene family, and reads lacking a unique V-gene family were excluded. A later analysis removed 500 to 600 highly shared, low-generation-probability nucleotide sequences to deal with suspected cross-contamination and a sequencing artifact. For each public chain, a later analysis derived a clonal expansion index from normalized ranks of inferred template counts within each repertoire. In a later analysis, generation probabilities were computed using a VDJ recombination model fitted to out-of-frame rearrangements, and the results were checked against IGoR. A later analysis scored TCR-TCR, TCR-HLA and TCR-CMV co-occurrence with hypergeometric tests, applying a repertoire-size bias correction to TCR pairs. False discovery rates were estimated in a later analysis by permuting HLA or CMV assignments 20 times. In a later analysis, co-occurring TCRs were grouped using DBSCAN, and TCRdist sequence similarity was added for clustering within HLA-allele-positive subsets. Repertoires with fewer than 30,000 or more than 120,000 public chains, plus five repertoires with anomalous nucleotide sharing, were excluded from co-occurrence clustering. In TCRdb, the immuneACCESS table is reduced to in-frame sequences with V and J assigned. These tables do not hold every clone; where another copy was compared, an unresolved V gene accounts for under half, and the others remain unexplained. V and J calls plus clone size are reproduced from that table; the DNA served to infer D and trimming. For this sample the table gives approximately 220,000 clones, of which roughly 87% were detected only once. Around 6% of the sample comes from the top ten.

Overall study outcomes, separate from this receptor: Most TCR sequences were seen in very few donors, while some public TCRs were found in many individuals. Immune exposure information for the cohort was limited to CMV serostatus. Correlated functional status among segregating V segments might reflect linkage disequilibrium, but an unknown experimental factor could not be ruled out. According to a later analysis, TCR association rates differed among HLA loci, with DRB1 alleles showing the most associated TCRs and HLA-C alleles showing the fewest. The study listed 150 to 200 TCR beta chains as associated with cytomegalovirus. Some IMGT-functional V segments, including TRBV6-2 and TRBV6-3, could not be distinguished by the 87-base-pair reads and were therefore excluded. Sequencing depth was assumed to be roughly uniform across donors in the presence/absence analyses, though that assumption may not hold. A few of the identified cytomegalovirus-associated TCR beta chains were confirmed in vitro to be specific for cytomegalovirus antigens. In an earlier analysis of approximately 600 of the donors, most TCR beta V segments were observed in productive rearrangements about 87% or about 30% of the time, broadly matching IMGT annotations. A cluster of highly shared sequence variants was judged likely to represent a technical artifact of the sequencing pipeline. In a later genetic analysis, a missense DCLRE1C variant was associated with V-gene and J-gene trimming of TCR beta chains, and the association was replicated in an independent cohort. The classifier was reported to diagnose cytomegalovirus status with high specificity and sensitivity in both the original cohort and the validation cohort. Several of the top co-occurrence clusters appeared to be linked to parvovirus B19, influenza, CMV and Epstein-Barr virus, according to a later analysis. A further reported finding was that TCR beta sequences accurately predicted the HLA-A and HLA-B alleles for most subjects in the first cohort. Because HLA typing was unavailable for some donors at each locus, only the typed subset was used in association tests. Compared with the roughly 670-donor mean, donors in an Asian-associated ancestry cluster had fewer N-insertions in productive TCRs, according to a later genetic analysis. In a later analysis, HLA-associated TCR beta chains were found to be more clonally expanded and to have lower generation probabilities than equally common non-associated chains. When HLA alleles, especially DR and DQ, strongly co-occurred, attributing TCR associations to individual alleles was difficult. At a false discovery rate of 0.05, a later analysis linked around 15,000 TCR beta sequences to specific HLA alleles. It was suggested by the authors that the approach could potentially be generalized to other disease states and immunological phenotypes. Because counts were too low, 15 to 20 rarely observed V segments, including chromosome 9 orphons, were excluded from the earlier analysis of some 590 of the donors. Only TCR beta chains were sequenced in this cohort, and the absence of alpha or paired-chain data limited detectable features. According to a later analysis, most CMV-associated TCR beta chains appeared to be HLA-restricted, and the HLA associations seemed to be driven largely by CMV exposure.

In this sample, this clone turned up once. No antigen is known for it. Qualities for individual bases were not recorded, and no much larger clone is one base off. Sequenced sample: PBMCs. The chain joins TRBV14 to TRBJ2-1; TRBD2 fits 7 bases in the junction. This TCR came from a man aged 40-55 years in good health and CMV-seropositive. The DNA sequence follows: TGTGCCAGCAGCCTTATCGGACTAGTTGATTACAATGAGCAGTTCTTC. It codes for CASSLIGLVDYNEQFF. With the rest looked up from the reference TRBV14 and TRBJ2-1 genes rather than sequenced, the full variable domain is EAGVTQFPSHSVIEKGQTVTLRCDPISGHDNLYWYRRVMGKEIKFLLHFVKESKQDESGMPNNRFLAERTGGTYSTLKVQPAELEDSGVYFCASSLIGLVDYNEQFFGPGTRLTVL.